This T cell receptor (beta chain) was recovered during a study of blood T cell repertoires in COVID-19. About the study: COVID-19 samples, acute and convalescent, were from the United States, Italy and Spain. PBMCs, B-cell-depleted T cells, or T cells provided the cDNA or gDNA that made up the material.

Trimming removed 0 bases at V and 1 base at J, with 7 bases between. CDR3 size: 15 residues. The germline gives CDR1 LGHNA, CDR2 YSLEER. Profiling relied on immunoSEQ multiplex PCR, and the TCRdb table lists in-frame clones only, not all of them. The table has 270,000 or so clones, around 82% seen once; the top ten hold roughly 3.1%. The chain is built from TRBV4-3 and TRBJ1-3; D gene unclear. The sample taken for sequencing was peripheral blood. The TCR comes from a woman under 30 with acute or convalescent COVID-19. The DNA for the CDR3 is TGCGCCAGCAGCCAAGATCCGTATTCTGGAAACACCATATATTTT. Translated: CASSQDPYSGNTIYF.